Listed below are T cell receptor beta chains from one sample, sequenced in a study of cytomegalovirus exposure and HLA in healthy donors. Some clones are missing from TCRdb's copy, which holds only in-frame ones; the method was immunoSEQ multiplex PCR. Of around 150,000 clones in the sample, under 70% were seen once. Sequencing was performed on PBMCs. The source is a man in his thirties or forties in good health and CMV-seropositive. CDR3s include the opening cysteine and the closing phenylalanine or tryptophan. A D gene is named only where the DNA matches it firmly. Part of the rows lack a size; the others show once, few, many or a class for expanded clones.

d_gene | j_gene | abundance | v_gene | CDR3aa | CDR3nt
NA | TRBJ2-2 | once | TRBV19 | CASSGSSNTGELFF | TGTGCCAGTAGCGGGAGTTCGAACACCGGGGAGCTGTTTTTT
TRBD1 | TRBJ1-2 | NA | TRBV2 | CASSGGQAYGYTF | TGTGCCAGCAGTGGAGGACAGGCGTATGGCTACACCTTC
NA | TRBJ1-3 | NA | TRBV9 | CASGRAELSGNTIYF | TGTGCCAGTGGGCGGGCGGAGCTCTCTGGAAACACCATATATTTT
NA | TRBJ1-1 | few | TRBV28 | CASSFTLLNTEAFF | TGTGCCAGCAGTTTCACTCTTCTTAACACTGAAGCTTTCTTT
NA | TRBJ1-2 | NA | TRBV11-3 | CASSLSWGEGYTF | TGTGCCAGCAGCTTATCCTGGGGCGAGGGCTACACCTTC
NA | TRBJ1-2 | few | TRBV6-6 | CASSSRGYTF | TGTGCCAGCAGTTCGCGTGGCTACACCTTC
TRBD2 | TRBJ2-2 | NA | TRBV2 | CASSEGLAGGTGELFF | TGTGCCAGCAGTGAGGGACTAGCGGGAGGAACCGGGGAGCTGTTTTTT
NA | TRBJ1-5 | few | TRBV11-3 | CASSSNTGEPQHF | TGTGCCAGCAGCTCAAATACCGGGGAGCCCCAGCATTTT
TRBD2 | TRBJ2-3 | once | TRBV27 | CASSFGRGGTDTQYF | TGTGCCAGCAGTTTTGGGAGGGGAGGCACAGATACGCAGTATTTT
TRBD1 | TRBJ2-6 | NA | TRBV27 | CASSRQGYGANVLTF | TGTGCCAGCAGCCGACAGGGTTATGGGGCCAACGTCCTGACTTTC
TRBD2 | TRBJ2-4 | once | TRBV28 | CASRPAGTSGIRAKNIQYF | TGTGCCAGCAGACCGGCCGGGACTAGCGGGATTAGAGCCAAAAACATTCAGTACTTC
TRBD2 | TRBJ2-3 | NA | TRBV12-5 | CASGWAGTSGSTDTQYF | TGTGCTAGTGGTTGGGCCGGGACTAGCGGTTCCACAGATACGCAGTATTTT
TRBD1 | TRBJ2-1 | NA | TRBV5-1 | CASSWVDRVGEQFF | TGCGCCAGCAGCTGGGTGGACAGGGTTGGGGAGCAGTTCTTC
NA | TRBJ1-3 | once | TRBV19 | CASRTRSIGFSRGNTIYF | TGTGCCAGTAGGACGAGAAGCATCGGATTCTCTAGGGGAAACACCATATATTTT
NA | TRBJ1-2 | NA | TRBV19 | CASSIPDSYGYTF | TGTGCCAGTAGTATCCCGGACAGCTATGGCTACACCTTC
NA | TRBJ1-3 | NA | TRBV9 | CASSVAGSGNTIYF | TGTGCCAGCAGCGTAGCGGGGAGTGGAAACACCATATATTTT
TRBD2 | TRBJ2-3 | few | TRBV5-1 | CASSWTSGGTDTQYF | TGCGCCAGCAGCTGGACTAGCGGGGGCACAGATACGCAGTATTTT
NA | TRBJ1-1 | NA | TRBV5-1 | CASRGGSSPNTEAFF | TGCGCCAGCAGGGGAGGATCCAGTCCCAACACTGAAGCTTTCTTT
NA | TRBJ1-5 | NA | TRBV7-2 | CASSLLTGFNQPQHF | TGTGCCAGCAGCTTACTTACAGGGTTCAATCAGCCCCAGCATTTT
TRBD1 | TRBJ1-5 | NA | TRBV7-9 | CASSPLQGADQPQHF | TGTGCCAGCAGTCCTCTACAGGGGGCCGATCAGCCCCAGCATTTT
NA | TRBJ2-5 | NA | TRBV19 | CASRPRGQETQYF | TGTGCCAGTAGACCTAGGGGCCAAGAGACCCAGTACTTC
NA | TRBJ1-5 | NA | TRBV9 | CASSVGANSNQPQHF | TGTGCCAGCAGCGTAGGGGCTAATAGCAATCAGCCCCAGCATTTT
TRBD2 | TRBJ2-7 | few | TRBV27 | CASSLWGTSGSSPSYEQYF | TGTGCCAGCAGTTTATGGGGGACTAGCGGGAGCTCCCCCTCCTACGAGCAGTACTTC
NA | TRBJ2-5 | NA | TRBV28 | CASIPGAGETQYF | TGTGCCAGCATACCAGGGGCCGGTGAGACCCAGTACTTC
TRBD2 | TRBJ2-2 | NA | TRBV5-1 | CASSFSGSDTGELFF | TGCGCCAGCAGCTTTAGCGGGAGTGACACCGGGGAGCTGTTTTTT